Detailed here is one T cell receptor (beta chain). Its antigen remains unknown. Germline V gene data show CDR1 as SEHNR and CDR2 as FQNEAQ (reference sequence). V shed 5 bases and J 6 bases; nucleotides not matched to a gene: 5. The CDR3 consists of 14 residues. The sample is drawn from a study of cytomegalovirus exposure and HLA in healthy donors. The overall study: Approximately 200 million T cells yielded 117 million unique TCR beta sequences in earlier analysis. Findings of the study overall: In an earlier analysis, productive rearrangement rates for most beta V segments clustered near 87% or 30%. Further analysis, carried out later, found HLA-associated TCR beta chains more clonally expanded than equally common other chains.

Amplification used 60 Vbeta primers and 13 Jbeta primers. The table came from immunoSEQ multiplex PCR; TCRdb's copy has only in-frame clones and leaves some out. Of under 250,000 clones detected, approximately 87% appear once; the ten largest clones hold over 1%. This sequence originates from a human donor in good health. Sequencing was carried out using PBMCs. This chain links TRBV7-9 with TRBJ1-5, with TRBD1 matching 9 bases. This CDR3 reads CASSNGTGSQPQHF. For the CDR3, the DNA is TGTGCCAGCAGCAATGGGACAGGGAGTCAGCCCCAGCATTTT.